The rows below give T cell receptor beta chains drawn from one sample of a study of blood T cell repertoires in COVID-19. Sequencing was performed with immunoSEQ multiplex PCR; in TCRdb, only in-frame clones are kept and a portion is missing. Among around 170,000 clones, nearly 80% were seen once, and the ten largest hold over 13%. Sequencing used PBMCs or T cells enriched from blood (not recorded which). The receptors were sampled from a man between 60 and 70 years old who had been exposed to COVID-19. Both conserved end residues are part of each CDR3. The D gene is left open where the match is weak. Only some rows state a clone size, as once, few, many or a class for expanded clones.

J gene: TRBJ2-2; V gene: TRBV9; D gene: -; clone size: -; CDR3 protein: CASSLAGTNTGELFF; CDR3 DNA: TGTGCCAGCAGCCTCGCAGGGACGAACACCGGGGAGCTGTTTTTT
J gene: TRBJ1-3; V gene: TRBV5-1; D gene: TRBD1; clone size: -; CDR3 protein: CASSITGTGAGNTIYF; CDR3 DNA: TGCGCCAGCAGCATAACCGGGACAGGGGCTGGAAACACCATATATTTT
J gene: TRBJ1-1; V gene: TRBV6-5; D gene: TRBD1; clone size: once; CDR3 protein: CASSLTGGTEAFF; CDR3 DNA: TGTGCCAGCAGCCTGACAGGGGGGACTGAAGCTTTCTTT
J gene: TRBJ1-1; V gene: TRBV15; D gene: -; clone size: -; CDR3 protein: CATSSLGTRAFF; CDR3 DNA: TGTGCCACCAGCAGCCTGGGCACCAGAGCTTTCTTT
J gene: TRBJ2-7; V gene: TRBV2; D gene: TRBD2; clone size: -; CDR3 protein: CASRGGTSGHSYEQYF; CDR3 DNA: TGTGCCAGCAGGGGTGGGACTAGCGGCCACTCCTACGAGCAGTACTTC
J gene: TRBJ2-6; V gene: TRBV5-6; D gene: -; clone size: -; CDR3 protein: CASIQGASYGANVLTF; CDR3 DNA: TGTGCCAGCATCCAAGGGGCTTCCTATGGGGCCAACGTCCTGACTTTC
J gene: TRBJ1-4; V gene: TRBV14; D gene: -; clone size: -; CDR3 protein: CASSHPNGEPLATNEKLFF; CDR3 DNA: TGTGCCAGCAGCCATCCTAATGGGGAGCCTCTTGCAACTAATGAAAAACTGTTTTTT
J gene: TRBJ2-2; V gene: TRBV10-3; D gene: -; clone size: -; CDR3 protein: CAMKGMAGRYGELFF; CDR3 DNA: TGTGCCATGAAGGGAATGGCAGGGCGTTACGGGGAGCTGTTTTTT
J gene: TRBJ2-1; V gene: TRBV7-3; D gene: -; clone size: few; CDR3 protein: CASSLGDNEQFF; CDR3 DNA: TGTGCCAGCAGCTTAGGAGACAATGAGCAGTTCTTC
J gene: TRBJ2-1; V gene: TRBV5-1; D gene: TRBD2; clone size: -; CDR3 protein: CASSTGGGSSYNEQFF; CDR3 DNA: TGCGCCAGCAGTACCGGCGGCGGGAGCTCCTACAATGAGCAGTTCTTC
J gene: TRBJ1-1; V gene: TRBV18; D gene: TRBD1; clone size: -; CDR3 protein: CASSLNTGADTEAFF; CDR3 DNA: TGTGCCAGCTCCCTCAACACAGGGGCGGACACTGAAGCTTTCTTT
J gene: TRBJ1-1; V gene: TRBV18; D gene: TRBD1; clone size: -; CDR3 protein: CASSPRRDRGFSGAFF; CDR3 DNA: TGTGCCAGCTCACCCCGCCGGGACAGGGGATTTTCGGGAGCTTTCTTT
J gene: TRBJ1-2; V gene: TRBV7-3; D gene: -; clone size: -; CDR3 protein: CASSAAGSIGYTF; CDR3 DNA: TGTGCCAGCAGCGCGGCGGGCTCTATCGGCTACACCTTC
J gene: TRBJ2-2; V gene: TRBV5-1; D gene: TRBD1; clone size: -; CDR3 protein: CASSLGQGADTGELFF; CDR3 DNA: TGCGCCAGCAGCTTGGGACAGGGGGCGGACACCGGGGAGCTGTTTTTT
J gene: TRBJ2-1; V gene: TRBV3-1/TRBV3-2; D gene: -; clone size: once; CDR3 protein: CASSWQRSSYNEQFF; CDR3 DNA: TGTGCCAGCAGTTGGCAGCGAAGCTCCTACAATGAGCAGTTCTTC
J gene: TRBJ2-7; V gene: TRBV12-3/TRBV12-4; D gene: TRBD1; clone size: -; CDR3 protein: CASSPRDSYEQYF; CDR3 DNA: TGTGCCAGCAGTCCCCGGGACAGCTACGAGCAGTACTTC
J gene: TRBJ1-4; V gene: TRBV11-2; D gene: -; clone size: -; CDR3 protein: CASSPRIEVGEKLFF; CDR3 DNA: TGTGCCAGCAGCCCACGGATCGAGGTGGGTGAAAAACTGTTTTTT
J gene: TRBJ2-7; V gene: TRBV6-2/TRBV6-3; D gene: TRBD2; clone size: -; CDR3 protein: CASSYPLAGVSYEQYF; CDR3 DNA: TGTGCCAGCAGTTACCCTTTGGCGGGAGTCTCCTACGAGCAGTACTTC
J gene: TRBJ1-6; V gene: TRBV29-1; D gene: -; clone size: many; CDR3 protein: CSAGPPLHF; CDR3 DNA: TGCAGCGCAGGCCCTCCCCTCCACTTT
J gene: TRBJ2-7; V gene: TRBV6-5; D gene: TRBD1; clone size: few; CDR3 protein: CASRQDRASYEQYF; CDR3 DNA: TGTGCCAGCAGGCAGGACAGGGCGAGCTACGAGCAGTACTTC
J gene: TRBJ2-2; V gene: TRBV5-1; D gene: -; clone size: -; CDR3 protein: CASTLARGGTGELFF; CDR3 DNA: TGCGCCAGCACCCTGGCGCGAGGAGGCACCGGGGAGCTGTTTTTT
J gene: TRBJ1-2; V gene: TRBV19; D gene: -; clone size: -; CDR3 protein: CASSIGARVNYGYTF; CDR3 DNA: TGTGCCAGTAGTATAGGGGCCAGGGTAAACTATGGCTACACCTTC
J gene: TRBJ1-4; V gene: TRBV7-8; D gene: TRBD1; clone size: -; CDR3 protein: CASSSPTGGYEKLFF; CDR3 DNA: TGTGCCAGCAGCTCTCCGACAGGGGGGTATGAAAAACTGTTTTTT
J gene: TRBJ1-4; V gene: TRBV18; D gene: TRBD1; clone size: -; CDR3 protein: CASSPLTGTVALLSGDEKLFF; CDR3 DNA: TGTGCCAGCTCACCACTGACCGGGACAGTGGCCCTCTTGTCAGGAGATGAAAAACTGTTTTTT
J gene: TRBJ1-6; V gene: TRBV15; D gene: -; clone size: -; CDR3 protein: CATSSNSPLHF; CDR3 DNA: TGTGCCACCAGCTCGAATTCACCCCTCCACTTT
J gene: TRBJ2-7; V gene: TRBV5-1; D gene: -; clone size: -; CDR3 protein: CASSLGGGQSYEQYF; CDR3 DNA: TGCGCCAGCAGCTTGGGGGGTGGACAGAGCTACGAGCAGTACTTC
J gene: TRBJ1-2; V gene: TRBV4-1; D gene: -; clone size: -; CDR3 protein: CASSQDQNRANYGYTF; CDR3 DNA: TGCGCCAGCAGCCAAGATCAGAACAGGGCTAACTATGGCTACACCTTC
J gene: TRBJ1-4; V gene: TRBV7-8; D gene: TRBD1; clone size: -; CDR3 protein: CASSLYDRGGSEKLFF; CDR3 DNA: TGTGCCAGCAGCCTCTACGACAGGGGTGGTAGTGAAAAACTGTTTTTT
J gene: TRBJ2-5; V gene: TRBV29-1; D gene: TRBD2; clone size: -; CDR3 protein: CSAGGLGFLETQYF; CDR3 DNA: TGCAGCGCGGGGGGTCTCGGGTTTTTGGAGACCCAGTACTTC
J gene: TRBJ1-5; V gene: TRBV30; D gene: -; clone size: -; CDR3 protein: CAWSPDSSNQPQHF; CDR3 DNA: TGTGCCTGGAGTCCAGACAGTAGCAATCAGCCCCAGCATTTT
J gene: TRBJ1-2; V gene: TRBV19; D gene: -; clone size: -; CDR3 protein: CASSASGNYGYTF; CDR3 DNA: TGTGCCAGTAGTGCCTCGGGGAACTATGGCTACACCTTC
J gene: TRBJ2-2; V gene: TRBV7-2; D gene: -; clone size: -; CDR3 protein: CASSLAGDNTGELFF; CDR3 DNA: TGTGCCAGCAGCTTAGCCGGGGATAACACCGGGGAGCTGTTTTTT
J gene: TRBJ2-5; V gene: TRBV5-4; D gene: -; clone size: once; CDR3 protein: CASSLGPGETQYF; CDR3 DNA: TGTGCCAGCAGCTTGGGCCCGGGAGAGACCCAGTACTTC
J gene: TRBJ2-5; V gene: TRBV5-1; D gene: -; clone size: -; CDR3 protein: CASSFGSGETQYF; CDR3 DNA: TGCGCCAGCAGCTTCGGGAGCGGGGAGACCCAGTACTTC
J gene: TRBJ2-2; V gene: TRBV11-2; D gene: TRBD2; clone size: -; CDR3 protein: CASSLGTSGGNTGELFF; CDR3 DNA: TGTGCCAGCAGCCTCGGGACTAGCGGGGGCAACACCGGGGAGCTGTTTTTT
J gene: TRBJ1-1; V gene: TRBV30; D gene: -; clone size: -; CDR3 protein: CAWAHTLMNTEAFF; CDR3 DNA: TGTGCCTGGGCACACACCCTCATGAACACTGAAGCTTTCTTT
J gene: TRBJ1-6; V gene: TRBV7-9; D gene: TRBD1; clone size: -; CDR3 protein: CASSWDSNSPLHF; CDR3 DNA: TGTGCCAGCAGCTGGGACAGCAATTCACCCCTCCACTTT
J gene: TRBJ2-1; V gene: TRBV6-4; D gene: TRBD2; clone size: few; CDR3 protein: CASSETSGTYEQFF; CDR3 DNA: TGTGCCAGCAGTGAGACTAGCGGGACTTATGAGCAGTTCTTC
J gene: TRBJ1-1; V gene: TRBV5-4; D gene: -; clone size: -; CDR3 protein: CASSREVGTNTEAFF; CDR3 DNA: TGTGCCAGCAGCCGCGAGGTGGGTACCAACACTGAAGCTTTCTTT
J gene: TRBJ2-5; V gene: TRBV25-1; D gene: TRBD2; clone size: -; CDR3 protein: CASSPAREGPVGTQYF; CDR3 DNA: TGTGCCAGCAGTCCAGCACGGGAGGGGCCCGTAGGGACCCAGTACTTC
J gene: TRBJ2-7; V gene: TRBV6-6; D gene: -; clone size: -; CDR3 protein: CATGGGRHEQYF; CDR3 DNA: TGTGCCACCGGGGGAGGCCGCCACGAGCAGTACTTC
J gene: TRBJ1-6; V gene: TRBV11-3; D gene: -; clone size: -; CDR3 protein: CASSPSRTESSPLHF; CDR3 DNA: TGTGCCAGCAGCCCTTCGCGGACAGAATCTTCACCCCTCCACTTT
J gene: TRBJ1-2; V gene: TRBV3-1/TRBV3-2; D gene: TRBD1; clone size: -; CDR3 protein: CASSPTGGREGGYTF; CDR3 DNA: TGTGCCAGCAGCCCCACAGGGGGAAGGGAGGGTGGCTACACCTTC
J gene: TRBJ2-1; V gene: TRBV6-1; D gene: -; clone size: -; CDR3 protein: CASSEAPRLKGVRAYNEQFF; CDR3 DNA: TGTGCCAGCAGTGAAGCGCCTCGGTTGAAGGGGGTCCGAGCCTACAATGAGCAGTTCTTC
J gene: TRBJ1-1; V gene: TRBV27; D gene: TRBD1; clone size: -; CDR3 protein: CASSLRGRSKNTEAFF; CDR3 DNA: TGTGCCAGCAGTTTGAGGGGGCGCTCAAAGAACACTGAAGCTTTCTTT
J gene: TRBJ1-5; V gene: TRBV9; D gene: -; clone size: once; CDR3 protein: CASSGDSGPPNQPQHF; CDR3 DNA: TGTGCCAGCAGCGGGGACTCTGGGCCACCCAATCAGCCCCAGCATTTT
J gene: TRBJ1-4; V gene: TRBV2; D gene: -; clone size: -; CDR3 protein: CASSEGRGSDEKLFF; CDR3 DNA: TGTGCCAGCAGTGAAGGGAGGGGAAGCGATGAAAAACTGTTTTTT
J gene: TRBJ2-3; V gene: TRBV29-1; D gene: TRBD2; clone size: -; CDR3 protein: CSGELAGLEDTQYF; CDR3 DNA: TGCAGCGGCGAACTAGCGGGATTGGAGGATACGCAGTATTTT
J gene: TRBJ1-1; V gene: TRBV18; D gene: TRBD1; clone size: -; CDR3 protein: CASSPDPGGTEAFF; CDR3 DNA: TGTGCCAGCTCACCGGACCCAGGGGGCACTGAAGCTTTCTTT
J gene: TRBJ2-1; V gene: TRBV29-1; D gene: -; clone size: -; CDR3 protein: CSVENPVGHVEDNEQFF; CDR3 DNA: TGCAGCGTTGAGAACCCGGTTGGACACGTCGAGGACAATGAGCAGTTCTTC
J gene: TRBJ1-5; V gene: TRBV6-2/TRBV6-3; D gene: TRBD1; clone size: once; CDR3 protein: CASSLLQGINQPQHF; CDR3 DNA: TGTGCCAGCAGTCTTCTACAGGGGATAAATCAGCCCCAGCATTTT
J gene: TRBJ2-1; V gene: TRBV24-1; D gene: TRBD2; clone size: -; CDR3 protein: CATSDSTSGSLVEQFF; CDR3 DNA: TGTGCCACCAGTGACTCGACTAGCGGGAGCCTCGTTGAGCAGTTCTTC
J gene: TRBJ1-6; V gene: TRBV6-5; D gene: -; clone size: -; CDR3 protein: CASSYSDSNSPLHF; CDR3 DNA: TGTGCCAGCAGTTACTCGGACAGTAATTCACCCCTCCACTTT